This entry features one TCR beta chain sequence. No antigen is known for it. No base qualities exist here, and no much larger clone lies one base off it. The CDR3, from cysteine to phenylalanine, totals 15 residues. This entry keeps only the CDR3 DNA: 45 bases, framed from base 1. At the junction V is shortened by 0 bases and J by 2 bases, with 10 bases in between. CDR1 and CDR2 are drawn from the germline V gene (reference sequence): MNHEY, SMNVEV. The entry originates in a study of blood T cell repertoires in COVID-19 (dated by TCRdb to about 2020). Notes on the research overall: Samples covering the acute and convalescent phases of COVID-19 were provided by collaborators in the United States, Italy and Spain. The prospective study material was composed of cDNA or gDNA derived from T cells, B-cell-depleted T cells, or PBMCs. Subjects who had been exposed to COVID-19, were actively infected with it, or had recovered from it provided the deeply sampled blood TCRbeta repertoires that made up the dataset. The repertoires were released in a freely available public database meant as a resource for research on the immune response to SARS-CoV-2. Samples came from the ongoing ImmuneRACE study (first 160 participants) plus 1,254 subjects from 6 global collaborators. Sample metadata almost always included a de-identified subject ID, COVID-19 status, age in years and sex. Where HLA class I and class II types were available, the types were taken from metadata supplied by the sample provider, not from assay-based typing. The paper as a whole reports these results and caveats: How much clinical and demographic metadata was included differed by source and by participant, and the metadata was provided uncurated.

Participants in the prospective study were enrolled through a virtual design, were aged about 18 to 100 years, and lived in under 25 United States geographic areas. In the prospective study, cohorts were assigned on the basis of participant-reported clinical history obtained from a screening survey and a study questionnaire. Mobile phlebotomists in the prospective study collected whole blood, serum and a nasopharyngeal or oropharyngeal swab from every participant. Additional blood draws and questionnaires over an approximately two-month period could optionally be provided by prospective study participants. Prospective study blood samples were shipped either frozen or at room temperature before DNA extraction. The immunoSEQ Assay, a bias-controlled multiplex PCR, was used to amplify TCRbeta CDR3 regions from genomic DNA. Under the source paper's analysis protocol: The number of nucleated cells in each sample was estimated by amplification of reference gene primers within the assay. To quantify the absolute abundance of each unique TCRbeta CDR3 rearrangement, sequence reads were collapsed and filtered. Productive Simpson clonality was computed per sample as the square root of Simpson's diversity index over productive rearrangements. TCRdb took this table from immuneACCESS and kept in-frame rearrangements with V and J called. Such tables lack part of the clones; where checked against another copy, unresolved V genes explain under half of the gap, and the rest is unexplained. V, J and clone size are taken as reported in that table, and D and trimming were inferred from the DNA itself. The sample table contains approximately 250,000 clones; only one count was recorded for around 90% of them. The ten largest make up over 4% of the sample.

This sequence uses TRBV27 and TRBJ1-2, with no reliable assignment of the D segment. This sequence was found in a woman aged 25-40 years with acute COVID-19. The sequenced material came from PBMCs or T cells enriched from blood (not recorded which). The CDR3 corresponds to CASSLSRASNYGYTF. The DNA is TGTGCCAGCAGTTTATCGAGGGCTTCAAACTATGGCTACACCTTC.